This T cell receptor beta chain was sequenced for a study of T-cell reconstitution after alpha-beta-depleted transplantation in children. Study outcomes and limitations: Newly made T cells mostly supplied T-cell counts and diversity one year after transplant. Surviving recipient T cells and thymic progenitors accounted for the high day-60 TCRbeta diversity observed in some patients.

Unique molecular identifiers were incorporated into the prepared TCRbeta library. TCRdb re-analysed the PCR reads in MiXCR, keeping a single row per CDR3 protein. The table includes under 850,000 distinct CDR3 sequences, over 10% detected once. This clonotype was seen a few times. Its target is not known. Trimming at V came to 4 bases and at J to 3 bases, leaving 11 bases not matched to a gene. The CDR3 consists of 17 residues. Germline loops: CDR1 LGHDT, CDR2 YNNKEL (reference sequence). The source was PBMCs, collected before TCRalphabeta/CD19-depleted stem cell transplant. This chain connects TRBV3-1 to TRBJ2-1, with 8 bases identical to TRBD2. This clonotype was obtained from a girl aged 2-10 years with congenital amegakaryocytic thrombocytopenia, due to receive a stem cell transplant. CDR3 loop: CASSRPMVAGLYNEQFF. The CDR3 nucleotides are TGTGCCAGCAGCCGCCCCATGGTAGCGGGGCTCTACAATGAGCAGTTCTTC.